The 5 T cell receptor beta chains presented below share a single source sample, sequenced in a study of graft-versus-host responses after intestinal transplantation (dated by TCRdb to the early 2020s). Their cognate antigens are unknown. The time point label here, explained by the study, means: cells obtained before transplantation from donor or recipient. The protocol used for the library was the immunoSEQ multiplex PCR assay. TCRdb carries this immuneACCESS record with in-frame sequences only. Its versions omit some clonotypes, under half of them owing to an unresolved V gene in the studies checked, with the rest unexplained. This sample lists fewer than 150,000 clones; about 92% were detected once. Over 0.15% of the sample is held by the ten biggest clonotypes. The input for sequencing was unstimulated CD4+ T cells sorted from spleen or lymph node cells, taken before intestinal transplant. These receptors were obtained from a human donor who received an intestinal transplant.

CDR3 DNA sequence: TGTGCCAGCAGCTTAGCGGGTACTAACTATGGCTACACCTTC. Its protein product is CASSLAGTNYGYTF. The J gene is TRBJ1-2, the V gene TRBV7-7, with D hard to call. V was shortened by 0 bases and J by 0 bases, with 5 bases between the two germline ends. Germline V gives CDR1 SSHAT, CDR2 FNYEAQ (reference sequence). The CDR3 consists of 14 residues.

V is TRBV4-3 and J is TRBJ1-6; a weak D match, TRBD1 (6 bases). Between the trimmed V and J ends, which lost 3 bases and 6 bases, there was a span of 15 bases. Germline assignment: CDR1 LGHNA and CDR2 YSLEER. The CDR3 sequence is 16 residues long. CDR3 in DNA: TGCGCCAGCAGCCAGGAACCGGGACACCGTAATTCACCCCTCCACTTT. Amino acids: CASSQEPGHRNSPLHF.

The CDR3 protein is CASRSGTGGASNQPQHF. The DNA of the CDR3 is TGTGCCAGTAGATCCGGGACAGGGGGCGCGAGCAATCAGCCCCAGCATTTT. This chain joins TRBV19 and TRBJ1-5; 12 nucleotides align to TRBD1. This CDR3 has 17 amino acids. Germline V gene lookup returns CDR1 LNHDA and CDR2 SQIVND (reference sequence). J gave up 1 base and V 6 bases, and 7 bases lay outside the gene matches.

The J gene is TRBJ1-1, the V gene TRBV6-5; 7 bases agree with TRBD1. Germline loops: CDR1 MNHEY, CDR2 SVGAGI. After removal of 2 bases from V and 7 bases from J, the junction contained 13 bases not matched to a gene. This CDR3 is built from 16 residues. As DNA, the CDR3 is TGTGCCAGCAGTTACAGACAGGGCGGCGGGGACGATGAAGCTTTCTTT. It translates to CASSYRQGGGDDEAFF.

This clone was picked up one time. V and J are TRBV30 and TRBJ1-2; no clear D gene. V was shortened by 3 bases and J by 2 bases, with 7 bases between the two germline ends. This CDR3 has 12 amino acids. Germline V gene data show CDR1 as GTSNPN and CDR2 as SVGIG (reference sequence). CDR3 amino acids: CAWSRENYGYTF. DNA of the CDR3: TGTGCCTGGAGCCGCGAGAACTATGGCTACACCTTC.